These 32 T cell receptor beta chains were sequenced from one sample in a study of T-cell memory formation after mild COVID-19 (dated by TCRdb to the early 2020s). Library construction relied on 5' RACE. The run used an Illumina NovaSeq 6000. TCRdb handled the public reads itself, with Q25 trimming in fastp and clone calling in MiXCR, and kept productive beta chains. When rows share a CDR3 protein, they turn into one entry using the most common DNA and genes. The sample records roughly 600,000 distinct CDR3 sequences, roughly 18% of which are singletons. The top ten constitute about 11% of the sample. The sample was PBMCs or a T cell subset sorted from them (not recorded which). The receptors were gathered from an adult woman who had mild COVID-19 (a few samples of this study predate the infection). The sample titles of this study are shuffled in the database, so cell type and time point are left out; the donor was told from shared clones.

The chain couples TRBV30 to TRBJ2-2; D perhaps matches TRBD1 (6 bases). Germline CDR1 GTSNPN, CDR2 SVGIG (reference sequence). This CDR3 contains 21 residues. V lost 5 bases, J lost 0 bases, and 31 bases lay in between. CDR3 nucleotides: TGTGCCTGGCAGTACGGTGTGACAAATCAGGGGATTCTCGCGAACACCGGGGAGCTGTTTTTT. This encodes CAWQYGVTNQGILANTGELFF.

There are a few counts of this clonotype. V is TRBV9 and J is TRBJ2-7; TRBD2 aligns across 9 bases. This CDR3 has 15 amino acids. CDR1 SGDLS and CDR2 YYNGEE come from the germline V gene. V dropped 7 bases and J dropped 3; count of bases not matched to a gene: 11. CDR3 residues: CASGPGLADYYEQYF. DNA of the CDR3: TGTGCCAGCGGACCGGGACTAGCTGATTACTACGAGCAGTACTTC.

The chain has TRBV30 and TRBJ2-3; 8 nucleotides align to TRBD1. Losses at the gene ends were 2 bases for V and 3 bases for J; bases not matched to a gene: 10. Per germline, CDR1 GTSNPN and CDR2 SVGIG (reference sequence). The CDR3 length is 16 residues. The CDR3 here is CAWSSRGRGLTDTQYF. For the CDR3, the DNA is TGTGCCTGGAGTTCCCGGGGCAGGGGGCTTACAGATACGCAGTATTTT.

This sequence joins TRBV23-1 and TRBJ2-1; possibly TRBD2 for D (7 bases). TRBV23-1 is an ORF, and what it does is uncertain. V was shortened by 6 bases and J by 2 bases, with 17 bases between the two germline ends. CDR3 length: 16 amino acids. CDR3 region: CASRGGGTPTYNEQFF. The CDR3 region has the DNA TGCGCCAGCAGGGGAGGGGGGACACCTACCTACAATGAGCAGTTCTTC.

The chain employs TRBV30 and TRBJ2-1; no clear D gene. The germline CDR1 and CDR2 sequences are GTSNPN and SVGIG (reference sequence). The CDR3 loop spans 12 amino acids. With 2 bases removed from V and 6 bases from J, the gap between germline ends came to 8 bases. The CDR3 protein is CAWSTAGNEQFF. The CDR3 DNA reads as TGTGCCTGGAGTACGGCCGGCAATGAGCAGTTCTTC.

The chain carries TRBV5-1 and TRBJ2-3; D possibly matches TRBD1 or TRBD2 (5 bases each). Between the trimmed V and J ends, which lost 4 bases and 4 bases, there was a span of 16 bases. Per germline, CDR1 SGHRS and CDR2 YFSETQ. This CDR3 is built from 15 residues. The CDR3 region has the DNA TGCGCCAGCAGCGGGGGACGCCCGGGCGCAGATACGCAGTATTTT. Translation gives CASSGGRPGADTQYF.

The V call is TRBV20-1, the J call TRBJ2-7; 8 nucleotides agree with TRBD2. V shed 0 bases, J shed 2 bases, and the junction held 6 bases outside the gene matches. Germline values: CDR1 DFQATT, CDR2 SNEGSKA (reference sequence). The CDR3 extends over 15 amino acids. This CDR3 reads CSARELAGQTYEQYF. CDR3 sequence (DNA): TGCAGTGCTAGAGAGCTAGCGGGCCAAACCTACGAGCAGTACTTC.

This clonotype was seen repeatedly, ten times or more. The chain uses TRBV4-2 and TRBJ2-7; 7 nucleotides agree with TRBD2. The V gene's germline CDR1 is LGHNA and CDR2 YNFKEQ. V was pared by 0 bases and J by 4 bases, with 6 bases of the junction left unmatched. The CDR3 runs to 15 residues. CDR3 coding DNA: TGTGCCAGCAGCCAAGATATCGGGGGGAGATACGAGCAGTACTTC. Its protein is CASSQDIGGRYEQYF.

V usage is TRBV7-8 and J usage is TRBJ2-7; D ambiguous. Trimming pared 1 base from V and 7 bases from J, leaving 11 bases between. The germline gives CDR1 SGHVS, CDR2 FQNEAQ. The CDR3 is 13 residues long. The CDR3 loop reads CASSLGGSWEQYF. DNA for the CDR3: TGTGCCAGCAGCTTAGGAGGATCGTGGGAGCAGTACTTC.

The chain uses TRBV7-2 and TRBJ2-3; 7 positions agree with TRBD2. The V gene end was trimmed by 3 bases and the J gene end by 0 bases; junction bases not matched to a gene: 6. CDR3 size: 16 residues. Germline V CDR1 and CDR2: SGHTA, FQGNSA. The CDR3 sequence is CASSFKLAGSTDTQYF. CDR3 nucleotide sequence: TGTGCCAGCAGCTTTAAGTTAGCGGGTAGCACAGATACGCAGTATTTT.

The chain is built from TRBV7-9 and TRBJ2-7; 9 bases align to TRBD2. The V and J ends lost 5 bases and 0 bases, in that order; junction bases with no gene match: 2. CDR3 length equals 14 residues. The germline V gene has CDR1 SEHNR and CDR2 FQNEAQ (reference sequence). The CDR3 bases are TGTGCCAGCAGCGTACTAGCGGGCTCCTACGAGCAGTACTTC. As protein: CASSVLAGSYEQYF.

V and J are TRBV20-1 and TRBJ2-7; D perhaps matches TRBD1 (5 bases). The germline CDR1 and CDR2 sequences are DFQATT and SNEGSKA (reference sequence). The CDR3 spans 15 residues. Trimming shortened V by 2 bases and J by 3 bases, and 17 bases separated the two germline ends. In DNA, the CDR3 is TGCAGTGCTAGATATCCAGGGCCCACAAGCTACGAGCAGTACTTC. Encoded protein: CSARYPGPTSYEQYF.

This clonotype was found many times. The CDR3 is CASSSPGRQETQYF. CDR3 coding DNA: TGTGCCAGCAGCTCTCCAGGGCGACAAGAGACCCAGTACTTC. The V call is TRBV7-6, the J call TRBJ2-5; a weak D match, TRBD1 (5 bases). Between the trimmed V and J ends, which lost 4 bases and 2 bases, there was a span of 11 bases. The CDR3 extends over 14 amino acids. Germline V gives CDR1 SGHVS, CDR2 FNYEAQ. The variable domain in full, completed from reference TRBV7-6 and TRBJ2-5, reads GAGVSQSPRYKVTKRGQDVALRCDPISGHVSLYWYRQALGQGPEFLTYFNYEAQQDKSGLPNDRFSAERPEGSISTLTIQRTEQRDSAMYRCASSSPGRQETQYFGPGTRLLVL.

The V call is TRBV13, the J call TRBJ1-2; no clear D. CDR3 length equals 15 residues. Germline V gives CDR1 PRHDT, CDR2 FYEKMQ (reference sequence). With 7 bases removed from V and 0 bases from J, the gap between germline ends came to 15 bases. CDR3 loop: CASIRAGAANYGYTF. As DNA, the CDR3 is TGTGCCAGCATCCGCGCGGGCGCCGCTAACTATGGCTACACCTTC.

This clonotype was seen ten or more times. The chain is built from TRBV19 and TRBJ2-5; TRBD1 aligns across 7 bases. Trimming took 6 bases from V and 5 from J; bases not matched to a gene: 6. There are 13 residues in the CDR3. Germline V gene sequence: CDR1 LNHDA, CDR2 SQIVND (reference sequence). CDR3 amino acids: CASRTGSMETQYF. DNA of the CDR3: TGTGCCAGTAGGACAGGGTCGATGGAGACCCAGTACTTC.

This clonotype has a handful of counts. The chain carries TRBV12-3 or TRBV12-4 and TRBJ2-1, with a weak D call TRBD2 (5 bases). Trimming took 5 bases from V and 8 from J, leaving 13 bases between them. The CDR3 contains 13 residues. CDR3 DNA: TGTGCCAGCAGTCCCAGACTCGGGGATGAGCAGTTCTTC. It yields the protein CASSPRLGDEQFF.

This chain links TRBV7-3 with TRBJ2-5, with D unclear. Germline CDR1 and CDR2: SGHTA and FQGTGA. Trimming removed 8 bases at V and 6 bases at J, with 19 bases between. The CDR3 has 14 amino acids. CDR3 sequence (DNA): TGTGCCAGCTCTTACGATAGGGTGTCAAAGACCCAGTACTTC. It is translated as CASSYDRVSKTQYF.

The chain carries TRBV11-3 and TRBJ2-1; D is uncertain. The germline V and J ends were trimmed by 5 bases and 7 bases, with 12 bases remaining between them. The germline CDR1 and CDR2 sequences are SGHNT and YENEEA. The CDR3 spans 13 residues. CDR3 in DNA: TGTGCCAGCAGCCCGCCCCTAATTAATGAGCAGTTCTTC. Amino acids: CASSPPLINEQFF.

The chain joins TRBV7-9 to TRBJ1-2; D is perhaps TRBD1 (5 bases). Between the trimmed V and J ends, which lost 7 bases and 4 bases, there was a span of 16 bases. Germline lookup yields CDR1 SEHNR and CDR2 FQNEAQ (reference sequence). The CDR3 loop spans 14 amino acids. CDR3 coding DNA: TGTGCCAGCACCTCAGGGATTTTGTTCTATGGCTACACCTTC. Protein: CASTSGILFYGYTF.

The chain employs TRBV19 and TRBJ2-2; possibly TRBD1 for D (5 bases). The CDR3 covers 17 residues. Trimming cost V 3 bases and J 1 base, with 15 bases left between them. Germline CDR1 reads LNHDA; CDR2 reads SQIVND (reference sequence). CDR3 in DNA: TGTGCCAGTAGTATGCTACCAGGGAAAGTGAACACCGGGGAGCTGTTTTTT. This encodes CASSMLPGKVNTGELFF.

This clonotype came up a few times. This chain links TRBV3-1 with TRBJ2-7; D gene uncertain. V was trimmed by 7 bases and J by 3 bases, leaving 7 bases between them. The germline gives CDR1 LGHDT, CDR2 YNNKEL (reference sequence). This CDR3 contains 11 residues. In nucleotides, the CDR3 is TGTGCCAGCACGGACCTCTACGAGCAGTACTTC. Translating gives CASTDLYEQYF.

This clonotype has a count of ten or more. This sequence joins TRBV20-1 and TRBJ2-5; 8 bases line up with TRBD2. Trimming at V came to 3 bases and at J to 3 bases, leaving 0 bases not matched to a gene. This CDR3 has 12 amino acids. The germline V gene encodes CDR1 DFQATT and CDR2 SNEGSKA (reference sequence). CDR3 residues: CSASGGEETQYF. CDR3 DNA: TGCAGTGCTAGCGGGGGGGAAGAGACCCAGTACTTC.

This clonotype has a handful of counts. The V and J genes are TRBV4-2 and TRBJ2-2; D call uncertain. Germline V gives CDR1 LGHNA, CDR2 YNFKEQ. Trimming took 0 bases from V and 6 from J, leaving 5 bases between them. The CDR3 runs 13 residues. CDR3 in amino acids: CASSQETAGELFF. Written as DNA, the CDR3 is TGTGCCAGCAGCCAAGAAACAGCCGGGGAGCTGTTTTTT.

The chain combines TRBV11-2 with TRBJ2-3; TRBD1 is a possible D gene (6 bases). V was cut by 2 bases and J by 0 bases, with 15 bases left in between. This CDR3 comprises 17 residues. The germline V gene has CDR1 SGHAT and CDR2 FQNNGV. The CDR3 DNA follows: TGTGCCAGCAGCTTATTGTCTTGGGGGCCTAGCACAGATACGCAGTATTTT. Protein: CASSLLSWGPSTDTQYF.

The V and J genes are TRBV6-6 and TRBJ2-5, with TRBD2 as a possible D gene (6 bases). The CDR3 consists of 13 residues. Deletions cut 7 bases from V and 5 bases from J, with 14 bases between. Per the germline V gene, CDR1 is MNHNY and CDR2 is SVGAGI (reference sequence). The CDR3 nucleotides read TGTGCCAGCACGAAAGGAGGGAGCGAGACCCAGTACTTC. This encodes CASTKGGSETQYF.

This clonotype appeared a few times. The V gene is TRBV14, the J gene TRBJ2-5, with no clear D. Trimming shortened V by 4 bases and J by 0 bases, and 12 bases separated the two germline ends. Looked up from germline, CDR1 is SGHDN and CDR2 is FVKESK. CDR3 length: 15 residues. This CDR3 reads CASSRIRGNQETQYF. DNA of the CDR3: TGTGCCAGCAGCCGTATCAGAGGAAACCAAGAGACCCAGTACTTC.

The chain combines TRBV15 with TRBJ1-4; a possible D gene is TRBD1 (6 bases). Germline V CDR1 and CDR2: LNHNV, YYDKDF (reference sequence). There are 15 residues in the CDR3. Trimming left V 4 bases short and J 10 bases short, with 19 bases between. DNA for the CDR3: TGTGCCACCAGCAAGGGGGGCACTCAGGGTGGAAAACTGTTTTTT. Translation: CATSKGGTQGGKLFF.

This clonotype occurred a few times. This sequence joins TRBV24-1 and TRBJ2-1, with 8 bases fitting TRBD2. V shed 7 bases and J 8 bases; nucleotides not matched to a gene: 3. Looked up from germline, CDR1 is KGHDR and CDR2 is SFDVKD. The CDR3 length is 12 residues. In DNA, the CDR3 is TGTGCCACCAGCGGGGGGGCCGATGAGCAGTTCTTC. Translation: CATSGGADEQFF.

This clonotype was recorded a few times. The CDR3 spells CASSDTGAEAFF. DNA for the CDR3: TGTGCCAGCAGTGATACAGGTGCGGAGGCTTTCTTT. The chain combines TRBV2 with TRBJ1-1, with D possibly TRBD1 on 5 matching bases. V shed 3 bases and J shed 11 bases, with 13 bases lying between them. Germline CDR1 reads SNHLY; CDR2 reads FYNNEI. The CDR3 totals 12 residues.

The genes are TRBV7-2 and TRBJ2-1; D is perhaps TRBD2 (5 bases). Per germline, CDR1 SGHTA and CDR2 FQGNSA. CDR3 length equals 13 residues. The V gene lost 3 bases and the J gene lost 7 bases, with 10 bases spanning the gap. In nucleotides, the CDR3 is TGTGCCAGCAGCTTTGGGGAGATGAATGAGCAGTTCTTC. Translating gives CASSFGEMNEQFF.

The chain links TRBV5-4 to TRBJ2-7, with 9 bases identical to TRBD2. Germline V gene lookup returns CDR1 SGHNT and CDR2 YYREEE (reference sequence). This CDR3 comprises 15 residues. With V trimmed by 4 bases and J by 0 bases, 5 bases remained unmatched. The CDR3 DNA sequence: TGTGCCAGCAGCCCGGAGCGGGAGGCCTCCTACGAGCAGTACTTC. Encoded protein: CASSPEREASYEQYF.

The chain recombines TRBV5-5 with TRBJ2-1; 9 nucleotides line up with TRBD1. This CDR3 comprises 16 residues. The germline V gene has CDR1 SGHKS and CDR2 YYEKEE (reference sequence). The V segment lost 3 bases and the J segment 8 bases; nucleotides outside the gene matches: 12. In DNA, the CDR3 is TGTGCCAGCAGCTCCGCCGGGACAGGGTATACCGATGAGCAGTTCTTC. Translated: CASSSAGTGYTDEQFF.